The 18 T cell receptor beta chains below were found in one sample sequenced in a study of blood T cell repertoires in COVID-19. Data came from immunoSEQ multiplex PCR; TCRdb stores just in-frame clones and leaves some out. Altogether 63,000 or so clones are present, approximately 86% being singletons, with the ten largest covering roughly 15%. The sequencing sample was made of peripheral blood. These receptors were taken from a man older than 75 with active COVID-19.

The chain is built from TRBV7-2 and TRBJ1-1; 7 bases map to TRBD1. From germline, CDR1 is SGHTA and CDR2 FQGNSA. The V gene end was trimmed by 5 bases and the J gene end by 5 bases; junction bases not matched to a gene: 8. The CDR3 loop spans 14 amino acids. The CDR3 DNA follows: TGTGCCAGCAGCGCAGCAGGGGGTTGGACTGAAGCTTTCTTT. Protein: CASSAAGGWTEAFF.

CDR3 coding DNA: TGTGCCAGCCACATTAACAATGAGCAGTTCTTC. Residues: CASHINNEQFF. The J gene is TRBJ2-1, the V gene TRBV2; D unresolved. The length of the CDR3 is 11 residues. Trimming shortened V by 8 bases and J by 5 bases, and 7 bases separated the two germline ends. Germline lookup yields CDR1 SNHLY and CDR2 FYNNEI.

This rearrangement joins TRBV9 to TRBJ1-5; TRBD1 is a possible D gene (6 bases). The V end was cut by 3 bases, the J end by 4 bases, with 11 bases between. CDR1 and CDR2 (germline): SGDLS, YYNGEE. This CDR3 region has 14 residues. CDR3: CASSAQGSNQPQHF. The CDR3 DNA sequence: TGTGCCAGCAGCGCGCAGGGGAGTAATCAGCCCCAGCATTTT. The entire variable domain, with the rest obtained from reference TRBV9 and TRBJ1-5, is as follows: DSGVTQTPKHLITATGQRVTLRCSPRSGDLSVYWYQQSLDQGLQFLIQYYNGEERAKGNILERFSAQQFPDLHSELNLSSLELGDSALYFCASSAQGSNQPQHFGDGTRLSIL.

The chain employs TRBV4-3 and TRBJ2-1, with D possibly TRBD2 on 6 matching bases. The CDR3 has 15 residues. The V gene lost 1 base and the J gene lost 8 bases, with 15 bases spanning the gap. The germline CDR1 and CDR2 sequences are LGHNA and YSLEER. The CDR3 reads CASSQGAGRGDEQFF. Here the CDR3 DNA reads TGCGCCAGCAGCCAAGGGGCGGGACGTGGGGATGAGCAGTTCTTC.

The gene calls are TRBV5-6 and TRBJ2-3; 9 bases match TRBD1. The CDR3 spans 18 residues. Per the germline V gene, CDR1 is SGHDT and CDR2 is YYEEEE. Trimming removed 6 bases from V and 2 bases from J; junction bases left unmatched: 16. For the CDR3, the DNA is TGTGCCAGCACCCAGGCCGTAGGGGGACAGGGATACACAGATACGCAGTATTTT. It specifies CASTQAVGGQGYTDTQYF. Based on the CDR3 plus reference TRBV5-6 and TRBJ2-3, the full variable domain is DAGVTQSPTHLIKTRGQQVTLRCSPKSGHDTVSWYQQALGQGPQFIFQYYEEEERQRGNFPDRFSGHQFPNYSSELNVNALLLGDSALYLCASTQAVGGQGYTDTQYFGPGTRLTVL.

The rearrangement uses TRBV7-6 and TRBJ1-5; D is undetermined. Germline CDR1 SGHVS, CDR2 FNYEAQ. The germline V and J ends were trimmed by 1 base and 7 bases, with 8 bases remaining between them. This CDR3 has 13 residues. The CDR3 loop reads CASSLGLEQPQHF. In DNA form, the CDR3 reads TGTGCCAGCAGCTTAGGACTAGAGCAGCCCCAGCATTTT.

The chain links TRBV24-1 to TRBJ2-2; 7 bases are a match to TRBD2. The trim removed 1 base at V and 6 bases at J, leaving 7 bases unmatched. CDR1 and CDR2 from the germline V gene are KGHDR and SFDVKD. This CDR3 is 16 amino acids long. This CDR3 is CATSDFGGRAPGELFF. As DNA, the CDR3 is TGTGCCACCAGTGATTTTGGTGGGAGGGCCCCCGGGGAGCTGTTTTTT.

V is TRBV7-3 and J is TRBJ2-3; 7 nucleotides match TRBD1. The V and J ends lost 5 bases and 1 base, in that order; junction bases with no gene match: 9. Germline V gene sequence: CDR1 SGHTA, CDR2 FQGTGA. The CDR3 extends over 16 amino acids. The CDR3 is CASSPSGQARTDTQYF. CDR3 in DNA: TGTGCCAGCAGCCCGAGCGGACAGGCACGCACAGATACGCAGTATTTT. The whole variable domain, remainder taken from reference TRBV7-3 and TRBJ2-3, is GAGVSQTPSNKVTEKGKYVELRCDPISGHTALYWYRQSLGQGPEFLIYFQGTGAADDSGLPNDRFFAVRPEGSVSTLKIQRTERGDSAVYLCASSPSGQARTDTQYFGPGTRLTVL.

The V gene is TRBV6-2 or TRBV6-3, the J gene TRBJ1-1; no clear D gene. The CDR3 spans 13 residues. Trimming removed 6 bases from V and 3 bases from J, with 11 bases in between. In germline, CDR1 is MNHEY, CDR2 SVGEGT. The CDR3 DNA is TGTGCCAGCAGCCACTACGTTGACACTGAAGCTTTCTTT. It translates to CASSHYVDTEAFF.

In this sample, this clone turned up once. The V gene is TRBV6-5, the J gene TRBJ2-5; weak D call: TRBD1 (5 bases). CDR1 and CDR2 from the germline V gene are MNHEY and SVGAGI. V was shortened by 10 bases and J by 1 base, with 16 bases between the two germline ends. The CDR3 runs to 14 residues. The CDR3 DNA follows: TGTGCCACTACGAAGGGGAACGTCCAAGAGACCCAGTACTTC. Translating gives CATTKGNVQETQYF.

Only one count was recorded for this clone. The rearrangement joins TRBV6-2 or TRBV6-3 to TRBJ1-2; no definite D call. V was trimmed by 2 bases and J by 3 bases, leaving 16 bases between them. The CDR3 covers 16 residues. Per the germline V gene, CDR1 is MNHEY and CDR2 is SVGEGT. The CDR3 DNA follows: TGTGCCAGCAGTTACACTTTTGTCGCGGAGGACTATGGCTACACCTTC. It yields the protein CASSYTFVAEDYGYTF.

The chain carries TRBV5-1 and TRBJ2-3; a possible D gene is TRBD2 (5 bases). Germline loops: CDR1 SGHRS, CDR2 YFSETQ. The CDR3 covers 15 residues. With 4 bases removed from V and 7 bases from J, the gap between germline ends came to 19 bases. The DNA for the CDR3 is TGCGCCAGCAGCCCCAACGGGGATTCGAGTAATACGCAGTATTTT. Encoded protein: CASSPNGDSSNTQYF.

The V call is TRBV19, the J call TRBJ1-5; 11 bases agree with TRBD1. Germline CDR1 and CDR2: LNHDA and SQIVND (reference sequence). V gave up 9 bases and J gave up 9 bases; unmatched junction bases: 10. CDR3 length equals 14 residues. CDR3 in DNA: TGTGCCAGCCAGGACAGGGGGCGCTTGACGCCCCAGCATTTT. Its translation is CASQDRGRLTPQHF.

This clone occurred once. The chain joins TRBV7-3 to TRBJ2-6; TRBD1 aligns across 8 bases. V shed 5 bases, J shed 1 base, and the junction held 10 bases outside the gene matches. Per germline, CDR1 SGHTA and CDR2 FQGTGA. The CDR3 contains 18 residues. CDR3 bases: TGTGCCAGCAGCCCTTCAGGGGGCCCTCGTTCTGGGGCCAACGTCCTGACTTTC. Translated: CASSPSGGPRSGANVLTF.

This rearrangement joins TRBV4-3 to TRBJ1-1; D unclear. CDR3 size: 15 residues. V lost 1 base and J 6 bases, leaving 15 bases between the germline ends. Germline-derived CDR1 and CDR2 are LGHNA and YSLEER. The CDR3 loop is CASSQVWGGSPEAFF. The CDR3 DNA follows: TGCGCCAGCAGCCAAGTCTGGGGAGGATCCCCTGAAGCTTTCTTT.

The rearrangement links TRBV9 to TRBJ2-6; maybe TRBD1 (6 bases). This CDR3 spans 15 amino acids. The ends were cut back, 4 bases at V and 1 base at J, with 9 bases in the middle. Germline V lookup: CDR1 SGDLS, CDR2 YYNGEE. This chain's CDR3 is CASSSQGSGANVLTF. The CDR3 DNA reads TGTGCCAGCAGCTCACAGGGTTCTGGGGCCAACGTCCTGACTTTC.

The gene calls are TRBV7-2 and TRBJ2-6, with 10 bases lining up with TRBD1. Germline-derived CDR1 and CDR2 are SGHTA and FQGNSA. The V segment lost 6 bases and the J segment 1 base; nucleotides outside the gene matches: 6. The CDR3 spans 17 residues. The CDR3 sequence: CASSRTGGSSGANVLTF. CDR3 bases: TGTGCCAGCAGTCGGACAGGGGGTAGTTCTGGGGCCAACGTCCTGACTTTC.

V and J are TRBV19 and TRBJ2-3; TRBD1 agrees at 7 bases. Germline V lookup: CDR1 LNHDA, CDR2 SQIVND (reference sequence). V trimming: 3 bases; J trimming: 3 bases; junction bases outside the gene matches: 6. This CDR3 is built from 15 residues. The CDR3 spells CASSIRQGVTDTQYF. DNA of the CDR3: TGTGCCAGTAGTATTCGACAGGGTGTAACAGATACGCAGTATTTT.